The text below deals with one T cell receptor beta chain. Indicated treatment: oral pan-JAK inhibitor, 5-10 mg twice daily. Germline CDR1 and CDR2: SQVTM and ANQGSEA. V dropped 6 bases and J dropped 3; count of bases not matched to a gene: 3. The CDR3 is 12 amino acids. The data are from a study of CD8+ T cells in alopecia areata. Study overall: Treated patients were scored for severity by percent of scalp affected.

Extracted RNA was reverse transcribed into cDNA, the sequencing template. Repertoires were generated with immunoSEQ multiplex PCR, while TCRdb's copy carries only in-frame clones and drops some. The data contain about 290,000 clones, 58% of them singletons. The chain joins TRBV29-1 to TRBJ2-5, with 8 positions matching TRBD1. This clonotype was obtained from a human donor with alopecia areata. Sequenced material: CD4+ T cells sorted from blood, taken at week 24, from a patient treated with tofacitinib. In DNA, the CDR3 is TGCAGCGTGAGGACAGGGAAAGAGACCCAGTACTTC. This gives the protein CSVRTGKETQYF.